Each of the 21 T cell receptor beta chains below was sequenced from the same sample in a study of CD8+CD57+ T cells in acquired aplastic anemia. CDR3 and TCR beta VDJ profiling relied on genomic DNA as the template. TCRdb used MiXCR to reprocess the reads, holding one entry per CDR3 protein. The table has some 82,000 distinct CDR3 sequences, approximately 46% seen once; the top ten hold 66%. Sequencing was carried out using sorted CD4+, CD8+, or CD8+CD57+ T cells (not recorded which) from PBMCs. These receptors all stem from a human donor in good health, serving as a control.

This chain joins TRBV20-1 and TRBJ1-5; no clear D. Germline lookup yields CDR1 DFQATT and CDR2 SNEGSKA (reference sequence). The CDR3 totals 12 residues. Trimming stripped 1 base from V and 3 bases from J, with 4 bases between. As DNA, the CDR3 is TGCAGTGCTAGAGGTGACAATCAGCCCCAGCATTTT. The encoded protein is CSARGDNQPQHF.

This clonotype has a count of ten or more. V and J are TRBV19 and TRBJ1-2; D gene uncertain. The CDR3 consists of 8 residues. The germline gives CDR1 LNHDA, CDR2 SQIVND (reference sequence). The CDR3 sequence is CANYGYTF. The CDR3 coding sequence is TGTGCTAACTATGGCTACACCTTC.

This clonotype was counted ten times or more. This chain joins TRBV4-1 and TRBJ2-7, with 10 positions matching TRBD2. The germline CDR1 and CDR2 sequences are MGHRA and YSYEKL. With 0 bases clipped from V and 3 bases from J, the junction kept 5 bases outside the gene matches. CDR3 length: 16 residues. The CDR3 nucleotides read TGCGCCAGCAGCCAAGAAGGTGGGACTAGCGACTACGAGCAGTACTTC. Encoded protein: CASSQEGGTSDYEQYF.

The rearrangement links TRBV29-1 to TRBJ2-6, with a possible D match to TRBD2 (5 bases). The CDR3 runs to 14 residues. V was cut by 7 bases and J by 4 bases, with 14 bases left in between. Per germline, CDR1 SQVTM and CDR2 ANQGSEA. The CDR3 DNA is TGCAGCGCCCTAGCCCCGACCGGGGCCAACGTCCTGACTTTC. This sequence encodes CSALAPTGANVLTF.

This clonotype has a count of ten or more. This rearrangement joins TRBV2 to TRBJ2-1, with 8 bases lining up with TRBD2. V lost 9 bases and J lost 6; bases outside the gene matches: 10. This CDR3 is built from 14 residues. Germline loops: CDR1 SNHLY, CDR2 FYNNEI. The CDR3 is CASGNGLAGNEQFF. The CDR3 bases are TGTGCCAGTGGAAACGGACTAGCCGGCAATGAGCAGTTCTTC.

This clonotype was detected only a few times. The V and J genes are TRBV20-1 and TRBJ2-1, with 11 bases aligning to TRBD2. The trim removed 2 bases at V and 2 bases at J, leaving 14 bases unmatched. This CDR3 spans 19 amino acids. CDR1 is DFQATT and CDR2 is SNEGSKA in the germline V gene (reference sequence). The CDR3 bases are TGCAGTGCTAGACCCCTAGCGGGAGGACCGAGGGCCACCTACAATGAGCAGTTCTTC. Translating gives CSARPLAGGPRATYNEQFF.

This clonotype was recorded many times. This sequence joins TRBV11-2 and TRBJ1-2; D call uncertain. The CDR3 runs to 12 residues. The germline CDR1 and CDR2 sequences are SGHAT and FQNNGV. Trimming pared 5 bases from V and 1 base from J, leaving 5 bases between. Here the CDR3 reads CASSESNYGYTF. CDR3 DNA sequence: TGTGCCAGCAGCGAAAGTAACTATGGCTACACCTTC.

V is TRBV6-1 and J is TRBJ1-4; maybe TRBD1 (6 bases). The V gene lost 5 bases and the J gene lost 5 bases, with 12 bases spanning the gap. The CDR3 runs 14 residues. Germline assignment: CDR1 MNHNS and CDR2 SASEGT. The CDR3 DNA is TGTGCCAGCAGTCCCCAGGGGCCGAATGAAAAACTGTTTTTT. It is translated as CASSPQGPNEKLFF.

This clonotype was seen many times. This sequence joins TRBV12-3 or TRBV12-4 and TRBJ1-2; 8 bases are a match to TRBD1. The CDR3 has 17 amino acids. The junction had 19 bases not matched to a gene; V was cut back by 5 bases and J by 8 bases. This CDR3 is CASSPTGGRSFQGGYTF. The CDR3 region has the DNA TGTGCCAGCAGTCCTACAGGGGGACGGAGCTTTCAAGGCGGCTACACCTTC.

The sample holds many counts of this clonotype. The J gene is TRBJ1-1, the V gene TRBV9; D is ambiguous. The CDR3 spans 15 residues. The V end lost 0 bases, the J end lost 0 bases, and 9 bases lay between the germline ends. The germline gives CDR1 SGDLS, CDR2 YYNGEE. CDR3 nucleotides: TGTGCCAGCAGCGTAGAGGGTGAAATGAACACTGAAGCTTTCTTT. It specifies CASSVEGEMNTEAFF.

V and J are TRBV10-3 and TRBJ2-2; D might be TRBD1 (5 bases). The V end lost 3 bases, the J end lost 0 bases, and 8 bases lay between the germline ends. CDR1 is ENHRY and CDR2 is SYGVKD in the germline V gene. This CDR3 comprises 15 residues. CDR3 nucleotide sequence: TGTGCCATCAGTGATGGCAGGGCGAACACCGGGGAGCTGTTTTTT. Amino acid sequence: CAISDGRANTGELFF.

The CDR3 nucleotides read TGTGCCAGCAGACCGGGACAGGAGGAGGAAGCTTTCTTT. Protein product: CASRPGQEEEAFF. The rearrangement joins TRBV28 to TRBJ1-1; 8 bases match TRBD1. Germline V lookup: CDR1 MDHEN, CDR2 SYDVKM. The CDR3 runs to 13 residues. V shed 6 bases, J shed 8 bases, and the junction held 8 bases outside the gene matches.

This clonotype came up many times. The V gene is TRBV14, the J gene TRBJ1-2; TRBD1 aligns across 9 bases. From germline, CDR1 is SGHDN and CDR2 FVKESK. CDR3 length: 15 residues. Trimming at V came to 5 bases and at J to 4 bases, leaving 8 bases not matched to a gene. CDR3 sequence (DNA): TGTGCCAGCAGCGCACAGGGGGCCGCGGGCTATGGCTACACCTTC. It codes for CASSAQGAAGYGYTF. Full variable domain (rest looked up from reference TRBV14 and TRBJ1-2): EAGVTQFPSHSVIEKGQTVTLRCDPISGHDNLYWYRRVMGKEIKFLLHFVKESKQDESGMPNNRFLAERTGGTYSTLKVQPAELEDSGVYFCASSAQGAAGYGYTFGSGTRLTVV.

On this clonotype itself: Compared with germline, one end of the junction differs, possibly owing to a read error. V is TRBV19 and J is TRBJ2-7; 7 bases fit TRBD1. The CDR3 contains 15 residues. CDR1 and CDR2 (germline): LNHDA, SQIVND (reference sequence). The DNA for the CDR3 is TGTGCCAGTAGCGAGACAATAACAGGGGCTTACGAGCAGTGCTTC. Protein: CASSETITGAYEQCF.

This clonotype was detected many times. CDR3 nucleotides: TGTGCCTGGAGTGTACGACCGGGCTACGAGCAGTACTTC. Protein: CAWSVRPGYEQYF. The V gene is TRBV30, the J gene TRBJ2-7; D is uncertain. Trimming shortened V by 0 bases and J by 3 bases, and 9 bases separated the two germline ends. The V gene's germline CDR1 is GTSNPN and CDR2 SVGIG (reference sequence). The CDR3 consists of 13 residues.

The chain is built from TRBV7-3 and TRBJ2-1, with D possibly TRBD2 on 5 matching bases. The CDR3 is made up of 16 amino acids. Germline V gene data show CDR1 as SGHTA and CDR2 as FQGTGA. V was shortened by 5 bases and J by 0 bases, with 14 bases between the two germline ends. The CDR3 region has the DNA TGTGCCAGCAGCGCCCCCAGCGGACCCTCCTACAATGAGCAGTTCTTC. Protein sequence: CASSAPSGPSYNEQFF.

This clonotype has a count of ten or more. The rearrangement uses TRBV10-2 and TRBJ2-7; D perhaps matches TRBD1 (5 bases). Between the trimmed V and J ends, which lost 5 bases and 3 bases, there was a span of 14 bases. CDR1 is WSHSY and CDR2 is SAAADI in the germline V gene. The CDR3 length is 14 residues. The CDR3 loop is CASSQGVTGYEQYF. DNA of the CDR3: TGCGCCAGCAGTCAAGGGGTTACGGGCTACGAGCAGTACTTC.

This clonotype was counted ten times or more. The CDR3 protein is CASSESTSGLQETQYF. The DNA of the CDR3 is TGCGCCAGCAGTGAGTCGACTAGCGGTCTACAAGAGACCCAGTACTTC. The chain combines TRBV10-1 with TRBJ2-5; TRBD2 aligns across 9 bases. Germline loops: CDR1 WNHNN, CDR2 SYGVQD (reference sequence). This CDR3 has 16 residues. With 0 bases clipped from V and 2 bases from J, the junction kept 4 bases outside the gene matches.

This sequence joins TRBV7-9 and TRBJ1-1, with D perhaps TRBD1 (5 bases). This CDR3 is 12 amino acids long. V lost 9 bases, J lost 5 bases, and 13 bases lay in between. Germline V lookup: CDR1 SEHNR, CDR2 FQNEAQ (reference sequence). The CDR3 reads CASDRKGTEAFF. Here the CDR3 DNA reads TGTGCCAGTGACAGAAAGGGAACTGAAGCTTTCTTT.

Only a few counts were recorded for this clonotype. The V and J genes are TRBV15 and TRBJ2-3; TRBD1 matches 7 bases. Germline lookup yields CDR1 LNHNV and CDR2 YYDKDF (reference sequence). This CDR3 has 16 amino acids. V trimming: 0 bases; J trimming: 0 bases; junction bases outside the gene matches: 3. The CDR3 sequence is CATSRDGQVSTDTQYF. As DNA, the CDR3 is TGTGCCACCAGCAGAGATGGACAGGTCAGCACAGATACGCAGTATTTT.

Many counts were recorded for this clonotype. The chain couples TRBV20-1 to TRBJ2-3, with 12 bases that match TRBD2. The J segment lost 1 base and the V segment lost 7 bases, leaving 9 bases of the junction unmatched. Germline-derived CDR1 and CDR2 are DFQATT and SNEGSKA (reference sequence). CDR3 size: 16 residues. This chain's CDR3 is CSGRLAGGPRTDTQYF. The CDR3 DNA sequence: TGCAGTGGTCGGCTAGCGGGGGGGCCCCGCACAGATACGCAGTATTTT.